One sample yielded the 21 T cell receptor beta chains listed below, sequenced in a study of blood T cell repertoires in COVID-19 (dated by TCRdb to between 2020 and 2021). The protocol used for the library was the immunoSEQ multiplex PCR assay. What TCRdb holds here is the immuneACCESS table cut down to in-frame rearrangements. Part of the clones is not present; checked against another copy, under half of the missing clones reflect an unresolved V gene, and the others are unexplained. The sample table records about 190,000 clones; 70% to 90% of these occur just once. The ten most abundant clones make up approximately 2.3% of the sample. Sample: peripheral blood. The source is a man in his 70s with active or convalescent COVID-19.

This chain links TRBV19 with TRBJ2-3; 10 bases are a match to TRBD1. The CDR3 runs to 16 residues. The germline V gene has CDR1 LNHDA and CDR2 SQIVND (reference sequence). V lost 7 bases, J lost 0 bases, and 7 bases stayed unmatched. The CDR3 region has the DNA TGTGCCAGTACCACATCGACAGGGGGCAGCACAGATACGCAGTATTTT. Translating it yields CASTTSTGGSTDTQYF. Supplemented by reference TRBV19 and TRBJ2-3, the full variable domain reads DGGITQSPKYLFRKEGQNVTLSCEQNLNHDAMYWYRQDPGQGLRLIYYSQIVNDFQKGDIAEGYSVSREKKESFPLTVTSAQKNPTAFYLCASTTSTGGSTDTQYFGPGTRLTVL.

The gene calls are TRBV2 and TRBJ1-6; 7 bases are shared with TRBD1. After removal of 4 bases from V and 5 bases from J, the junction contained 2 bases not matched to a gene. Per the germline V gene, CDR1 is SNHLY and CDR2 is FYNNEI. The CDR3 has 14 residues. In DNA form, the CDR3 reads TGTGCCAGCAGTGGGGACAGTGATAATTCACCCCTCCACTTT. Its translation is CASSGDSDNSPLHF.

The chain joins TRBV2 to TRBJ1-6, with TRBD1 identical over 8 bases. Per germline, CDR1 SNHLY and CDR2 FYNNEI. The CDR3 is 15 residues long. J gave up 13 bases and V 5 bases, and 13 bases lay outside the gene matches. The CDR3 loop reads CASSKRQGPGSPLHF. The CDR3 DNA sequence: TGTGCCAGCAGTAAGAGACAGGGGCCGGGTTCTCCCCTCCACTTT.

The CDR3 reads CSARTGSSPQHF. The CDR3 region has the DNA TGCAGCGCCAGGACAGGCTCTTCGCCCCAGCATTTT. J is TRBJ1-5 and V is TRBV29-1; the match to TRBD1 covers 7 bases. This CDR3 has 12 amino acids. The junction had 9 bases not matched to a gene; V was cut back by 7 bases and J by 9 bases. Looked up from germline, CDR1 is SQVTM and CDR2 is ANQGSEA.

The chain is built from TRBV3-1 (or the pseudogene TRBV3-2) and TRBJ2-2, with 8 bases aligning to TRBD1. The germline V gene has CDR1 LGHDT and CDR2 YNNKEL (reference sequence). The CDR3 is made up of 14 amino acids. The junction had 5 bases not matched to a gene; V was cut back by 6 bases and J by 5 bases. CDR3 coding DNA: TGTGCCAGCAGGGAGACAGGGGTTACCGGGGAGCTGTTTTTT. It codes for CASRETGVTGELFF.

The chain links TRBV7-2 to TRBJ1-2; 8 bases are a match to TRBD1. Per the germline V gene, CDR1 is SGHTA and CDR2 is FQGNSA. After removal of 5 bases from V and 4 bases from J, the junction contained 3 bases not matched to a gene. This CDR3 region has 13 residues. The CDR3 DNA reads TGTGCCAGCAGCCCCGGGACAGGCTATGGCTACACCTTC. It specifies CASSPGTGYGYTF.

V is TRBV2 and J is TRBJ2-7; the match to TRBD1 covers 7 bases. CDR3 size: 14 residues. Trimming at V came to 6 bases and at J to 7 bases, leaving 12 bases not matched to a gene. Per germline, CDR1 SNHLY and CDR2 FYNNEI. The CDR3 region is CASRTNRGAREQYF. CDR3 DNA sequence: TGTGCCAGCAGGACCAACAGGGGTGCCAGGGAGCAGTACTTC.

The table lists this clone with a count of one. This chain connects TRBV7-9 to TRBJ1-1, with 12 positions matching TRBD1. Unmatched junction bases numbered 4, after V lost 5 bases and J lost 0 bases. The CDR3 is 16 amino acids. CDR1 and CDR2 from the germline V gene are SEHNR and FQNEAQ (reference sequence). The CDR3 reads CASSRDRGLMNTEAFF. CDR3 nucleotide sequence: TGTGCCAGCAGCCGGGACAGGGGGCTTATGAACACTGAAGCTTTCTTT.

This chain connects TRBV11-3 to TRBJ1-1; 7 nucleotides line up with TRBD1. Germline assignment: CDR1 SGHNT and CDR2 YENEEA. CDR3 size: 17 residues. Unmatched junction bases numbered 10, after V lost 2 bases and J lost 1 base. The CDR3 loop is CASSLINSGTANTEAFF. The DNA for the CDR3 is TGTGCCAGCAGCTTAATCAATTCCGGGACAGCGAACACTGAAGCTTTCTTT.

The rearrangement uses TRBV2 and TRBJ1-3; 7 bases agree with TRBD1. Germline trimming cut 1 base from V and 4 bases from J; bases unmatched to any gene: 13. This CDR3 spans 18 amino acids. Per germline, CDR1 SNHLY and CDR2 FYNNEI. CDR3 amino acids: CASSEGQGVSLIGNTIYF. The CDR3, as DNA: TGTGCCAGCAGTGAAGGACAGGGAGTCTCCTTAATCGGAAACACCATATATTTT.

In its sample, this clone was seen once. V usage is TRBV6-1 and J usage is TRBJ2-7; TRBD1 matches 7 bases. The CDR3 has 15 amino acids. Germline CDR1 and CDR2: MNHNS and SASEGT. The V segment lost 8 bases and the J segment 1 base; nucleotides outside the gene matches: 11. CDR3 loop: CASAPLLDRSYEQYF. The CDR3 DNA follows: TGTGCCAGCGCCCCCTTGTTGGACAGGTCCTACGAGCAGTACTTC.

This sequence joins TRBV9 and TRBJ2-5, with 10 bases matching TRBD1. Germline trimming cut 5 bases from V and 4 bases from J; bases unmatched to any gene: 8. Germline loops: CDR1 SGDLS, CDR2 YYNGEE. The CDR3 is 15 residues long. CDR3 in DNA: TGTGCCAGCAGAGCCACGGGACAGGGGATAGAGACCCAGTACTTC. It encodes CASRATGQGIETQYF.

The chain couples TRBV15 to TRBJ1-1; D uncertain. V gave up 0 bases and J gave up 0 bases, with 5 bases separating them. The CDR3 loop spans 14 amino acids. Looked up from germline, CDR1 is LNHNV and CDR2 is YYDKDF (reference sequence). The chain's CDR3 is CATSRDDMNTEAFF. As DNA, the CDR3 is TGTGCCACCAGCAGAGATGACATGAACACTGAAGCTTTCTTT.

The chain uses TRBV19 and TRBJ1-1, with a weak D call TRBD1 (6 bases). V lost 3 bases and J lost 1, with 12 bases in between. Germline V gene lookup returns CDR1 LNHDA and CDR2 SQIVND (reference sequence). The CDR3 is made up of 15 amino acids. The CDR3 nucleotides are TGTGCCAGTAGTATTAACGGGGGGCCGAACACTGAAGCTTTCTTT. This encodes CASSINGGPNTEAFF.

The chain recombines TRBV5-1 with TRBJ2-7; 7 nucleotides agree with TRBD1. The V segment lost 0 bases and the J segment 3 bases; nucleotides outside the gene matches: 6. The germline CDR1 and CDR2 sequences are SGHRS and YFSETQ. The CDR3 spans 15 residues. CDR3 in DNA: TGCGCCAGCAGCTTGGAGTCCGGGACAGTCTACGAGCAGTACTTC. This sequence encodes CASSLESGTVYEQYF.

Comments on this clone: Other DNA sequences in the same sample also yield this CDR3. This chain links TRBV7-2 with TRBJ1-5; D call uncertain. V lost 1 base to trimming and J lost 4 bases, with 8 bases between them. Germline-derived CDR1 and CDR2 are SGHTA and FQGNSA. This CDR3 has 14 amino acids. The CDR3 loop reads CASSLVRGNQPQHF. For the CDR3, the DNA is TGTGCCAGCAGCTTAGTACGGGGTAATCAGCCCCAGCATTTT. Full variable domain (rest looked up from reference TRBV7-2 and TRBJ1-5): GAGVSQSPSNKVTEKGKDVELRCDPISGHTALYWYRQSLGQGLEFLIYFQGNSAPDKSGLPSDRFSAERTGGSVSTLTIQRTQQEDSAVYLCASSLVRGNQPQHFGDGTRLSIL.

The V call is TRBV28, the J call TRBJ1-4, with D possibly being TRBD1 (5 bases). Trimming stripped 4 bases from V and 4 bases from J, with 16 bases between. This CDR3 comprises 16 residues. The germline V gene encodes CDR1 MDHEN and CDR2 SYDVKM. DNA for the CDR3: TGTGCCAGCAGTTCCCCCCCCGGGGGTGGTAATGAAAAACTGTTTTTT. It specifies CASSSPPGGGNEKLFF.

This rearrangement joins TRBV7-2 to TRBJ2-3, with TRBD2 matching over 11 bases. The CDR3 length is 17 residues. Germline CDR1 is SGHTA and CDR2 is FQGNSA. V lost 5 bases to trimming and J lost 5 bases; unmatched junction nucleotides: 12. This CDR3 is CASSTGLAARTRDTQYF. The CDR3 bases are TGTGCCAGCAGCACGGGACTAGCGGCCAGAACGAGAGATACGCAGTATTTT.

This clone was counted between two and nine times. The CDR3 loop is CASSIKGASIRPQHF. CDR3 coding DNA: TGTGCCAGTAGTATAAAGGGGGCAAGTATTCGGCCCCAGCATTTT. The genes are TRBV19 and TRBJ1-5; TRBD1 aligns across 7 bases. The CDR3 covers 15 residues. V was pared by 2 bases and J by 9 bases, with 10 bases of the junction left unmatched. Germline V gene data show CDR1 as LNHDA and CDR2 as SQIVND (reference sequence). Based on the CDR3 plus reference TRBV19 and TRBJ1-5, the full variable domain is DGGITQSPKYLFRKEGQNVTLSCEQNLNHDAMYWYRQDPGQGLRLIYYSQIVNDFQKGDIAEGYSVSREKKESFPLTVTSAQKNPTAFYLCASSIKGASIRPQHFGDGTRLSIL.

V is TRBV27 and J is TRBJ1-5; 8 bases are a match to TRBD1. This CDR3 is 17 amino acids long. V was pared by 2 bases and J by 2 bases, with 8 bases of the junction left unmatched. Looked up from germline, CDR1 is MNHEY and CDR2 is SMNVEV (reference sequence). Here the CDR3 reads CASSLGPGTGGNQPQHF. For the CDR3, the DNA is TGTGCCAGCAGTTTAGGCCCAGGGACAGGAGGCAATCAGCCCCAGCATTTT.

The chain carries TRBV21-1 and TRBJ1-5; the listed D gene, TRBD1, was not tested against the DNA. TRBV21-1 is a listed pseudogene. The CDR3 length is 17 residues. CDR3 coding DNA: TGTGCCAGCAGCTTATCGGGCAGGGGGGTGGGCAATCAGCCCCAGCATTTT. Protein sequence: CASSLSGRGVGNQPQHF.